What follows describes a single TCR beta chain. This sample is drawn from a study of technical replicates of blood from several donors. J gave up 4 bases and V 1 base, and 4 bases lay outside the gene matches. This CDR3 has 15 amino acids. Germline-derived CDR1 and CDR2 are MDHEN and SYDVKM. Libraries were prepared by immunoSEQ multiplex PCR; TCRdb keeps only in-frame clonotypes and omits some of them. Here the sample spans around 81,000 clones, around 95% being singletons. Sequencing used T cells isolated from PBMCs. The rearrangement links TRBV28 to TRBJ2-5, with 9 bases matching TRBD1. The clonotype was recovered from a human donor in good health. The CDR3 DNA reads as TGTGCCAGCAGTTTATTAAGGGACAGGGCAGAGACCCAGTACTTC. Translated, it gives CASSLLRDRAETQYF. Full variable domain (missing parts from reference TRBV28 and TRBJ2-5): DVKVTQSSRYLVKRTGEKVFLECVQDMDHENMFWYRQDPGLGLRLIYFSYDVKMKEKGDIPEGYSVSREKKERFSLILESASTNQTSMYLCASSLLRDRAETQYFGPGTRLLVL.